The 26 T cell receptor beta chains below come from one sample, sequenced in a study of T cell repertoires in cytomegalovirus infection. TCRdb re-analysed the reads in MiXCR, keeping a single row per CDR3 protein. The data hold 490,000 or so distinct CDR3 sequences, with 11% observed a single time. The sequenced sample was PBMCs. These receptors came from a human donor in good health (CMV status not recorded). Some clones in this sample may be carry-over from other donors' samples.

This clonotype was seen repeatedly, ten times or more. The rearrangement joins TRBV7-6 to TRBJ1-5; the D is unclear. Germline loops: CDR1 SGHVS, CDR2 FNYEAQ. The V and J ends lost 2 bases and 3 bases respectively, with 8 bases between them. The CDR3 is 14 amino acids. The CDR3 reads CASSLLGINQPQHF. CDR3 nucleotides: TGTGCCAGCAGCTTACTTGGTATCAATCAGCCCCAGCATTTT.

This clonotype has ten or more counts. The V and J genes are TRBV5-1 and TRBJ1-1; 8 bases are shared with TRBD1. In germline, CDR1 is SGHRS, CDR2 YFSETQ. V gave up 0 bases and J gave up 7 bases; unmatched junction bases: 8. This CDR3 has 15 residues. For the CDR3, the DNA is TGCGCCAGCAGCTTGGGTGGACAGGGAGCGAATGAAGCTTTCTTT. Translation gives CASSLGGQGANEAFF.

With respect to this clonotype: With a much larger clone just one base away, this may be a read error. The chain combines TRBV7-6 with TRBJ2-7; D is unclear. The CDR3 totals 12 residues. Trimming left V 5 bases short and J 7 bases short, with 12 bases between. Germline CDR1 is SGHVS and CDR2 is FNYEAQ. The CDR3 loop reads CASSGVTQEQYF. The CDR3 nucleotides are TGTGCCAGCAGCGGGGTCACCCAGGAGCAGTACTTC.

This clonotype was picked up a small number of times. CDR3 DNA: TGTGCCAGTAGTTGGGGAACTTCGATTAGCAATCAGCCCCAGCATTTT. As protein: CASSWGTSISNQPQHF. This chain uses TRBV19 with TRBJ1-5; D is unresolved. Germline assignment: CDR1 LNHDA and CDR2 SQIVND (reference sequence). V lost 5 bases to trimming and J lost 0 bases, with 14 bases between them. CDR3 length equals 16 residues.

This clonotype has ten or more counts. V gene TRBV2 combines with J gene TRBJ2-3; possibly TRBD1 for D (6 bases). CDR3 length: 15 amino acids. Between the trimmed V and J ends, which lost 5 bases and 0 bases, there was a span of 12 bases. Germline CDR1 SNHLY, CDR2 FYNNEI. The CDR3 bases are TGTGCCAGCAGTAAACAGGGTATGAGCACAGATACGCAGTATTTT. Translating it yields CASSKQGMSTDTQYF.

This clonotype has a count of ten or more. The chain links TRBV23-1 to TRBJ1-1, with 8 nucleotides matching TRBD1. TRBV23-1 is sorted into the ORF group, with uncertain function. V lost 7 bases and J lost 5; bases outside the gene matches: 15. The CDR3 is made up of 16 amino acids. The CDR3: CASKAPGGAGRTEAFF. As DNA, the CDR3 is TGCGCCAGCAAGGCCCCAGGGGGCGCGGGAAGGACTGAAGCTTTCTTT.

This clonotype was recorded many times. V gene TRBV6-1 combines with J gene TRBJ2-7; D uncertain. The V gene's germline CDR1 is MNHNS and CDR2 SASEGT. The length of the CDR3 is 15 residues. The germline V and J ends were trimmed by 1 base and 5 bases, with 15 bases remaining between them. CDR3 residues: CASSEVSRARDEQYF. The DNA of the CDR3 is TGTGCCAGCAGTGAAGTGTCTAGGGCTCGGGACGAGCAGTACTTC.

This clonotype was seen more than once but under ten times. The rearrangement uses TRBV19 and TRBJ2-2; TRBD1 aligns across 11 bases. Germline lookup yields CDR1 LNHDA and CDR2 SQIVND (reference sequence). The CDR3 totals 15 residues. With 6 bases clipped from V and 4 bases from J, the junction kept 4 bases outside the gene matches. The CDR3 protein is CASRGTGGSTGELFF. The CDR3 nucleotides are TGTGCCAGTAGAGGGACAGGGGGGTCCACCGGGGAGCTGTTTTTT.

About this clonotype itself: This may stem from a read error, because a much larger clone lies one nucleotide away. CDR3 in DNA: TGTGCCGCCTGGACAGCGAATGAGCAGTTCTTC. Residues: CAAWTANEQFF. The V gene is TRBV5-5, the J gene TRBJ2-1; the D gene is possibly TRBD1 (6 bases). V gave up 10 bases and J gave up 7 bases, with 12 bases separating them. The length of the CDR3 is 11 residues. CDR1 is SGHKS and CDR2 is YYEKEE in the germline V gene (reference sequence).

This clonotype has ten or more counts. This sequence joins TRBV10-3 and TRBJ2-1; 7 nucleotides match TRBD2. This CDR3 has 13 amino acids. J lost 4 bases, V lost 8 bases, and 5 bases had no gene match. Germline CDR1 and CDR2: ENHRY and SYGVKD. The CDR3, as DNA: TGTGCCATCCGACTAGCAGCATACAATGAGCAGTTCTTC. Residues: CAIRLAAYNEQFF.

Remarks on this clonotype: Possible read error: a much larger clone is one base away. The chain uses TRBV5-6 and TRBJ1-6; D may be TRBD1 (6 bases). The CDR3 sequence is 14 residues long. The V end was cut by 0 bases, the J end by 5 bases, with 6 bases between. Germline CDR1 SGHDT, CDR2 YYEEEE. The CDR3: CASSLGQDNSPLHF. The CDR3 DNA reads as TGTGCCAGCAGCTTGGGACAGGATAATTCACCCCTCCACTTT.

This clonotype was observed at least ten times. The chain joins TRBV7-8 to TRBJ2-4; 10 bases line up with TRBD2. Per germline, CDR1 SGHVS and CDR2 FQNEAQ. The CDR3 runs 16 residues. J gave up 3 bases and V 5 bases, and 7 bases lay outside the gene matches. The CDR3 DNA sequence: TGTGCCAGCAGCCCGCTAGCGGGGGCTAACAAAAACATTCAGTACTTC. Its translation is CASSPLAGANKNIQYF.

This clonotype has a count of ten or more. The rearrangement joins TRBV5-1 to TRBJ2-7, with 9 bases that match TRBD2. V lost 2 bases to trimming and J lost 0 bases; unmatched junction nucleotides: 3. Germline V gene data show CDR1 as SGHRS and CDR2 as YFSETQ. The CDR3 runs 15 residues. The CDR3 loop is CASSFRAGGSYEQYF. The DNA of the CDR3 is TGCGCCAGCAGCTTTCGAGCGGGAGGCTCCTACGAGCAGTACTTC.

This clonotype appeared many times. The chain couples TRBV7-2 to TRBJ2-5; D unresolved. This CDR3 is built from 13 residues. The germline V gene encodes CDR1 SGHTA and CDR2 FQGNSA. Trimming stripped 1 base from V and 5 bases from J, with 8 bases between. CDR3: CASSLEEKETQYF. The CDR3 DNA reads TGTGCCAGCAGCTTAGAAGAAAAGGAGACCCAGTACTTC.

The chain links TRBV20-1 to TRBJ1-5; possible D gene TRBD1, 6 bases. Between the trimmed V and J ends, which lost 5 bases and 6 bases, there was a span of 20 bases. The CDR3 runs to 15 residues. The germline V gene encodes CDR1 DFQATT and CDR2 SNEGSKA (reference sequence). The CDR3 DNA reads TGCAGTGCTGGGCTCACAGGGATGGGCGCTCAGCCCCAGCATTTT. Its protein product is CSAGLTGMGAQPQHF.

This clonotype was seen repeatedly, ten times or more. The CDR3 coding sequence is TGTGCCAGCAGCTTCTACATTGCGGGGGGGGACAATGAGCAGTTCTTC. Its translation is CASSFYIAGGDNEQFF. This chain uses TRBV7-8 with TRBJ2-1, with 9 positions matching TRBD2. The germline CDR1 and CDR2 sequences are SGHVS and FQNEAQ. This CDR3 is built from 16 residues. After removal of 3 bases from V and 5 bases from J, the junction contained 8 bases not matched to a gene.

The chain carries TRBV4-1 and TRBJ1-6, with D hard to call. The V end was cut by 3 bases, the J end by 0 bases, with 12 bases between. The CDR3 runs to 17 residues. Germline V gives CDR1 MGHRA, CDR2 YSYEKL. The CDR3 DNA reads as TGCGCCAGCAGCCACCTGAAGCAAGGCTCCTATAATTCACCCCTCCACTTT. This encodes CASSHLKQGSYNSPLHF.

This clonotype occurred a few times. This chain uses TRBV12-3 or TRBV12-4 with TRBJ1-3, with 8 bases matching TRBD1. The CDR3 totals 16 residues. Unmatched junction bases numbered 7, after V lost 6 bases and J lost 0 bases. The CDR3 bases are TGTGCCAGCAGAGGACAGGGTTCAAGCTCTGGAAACACCATATATTTT. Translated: CASRGQGSSSGNTIYF.

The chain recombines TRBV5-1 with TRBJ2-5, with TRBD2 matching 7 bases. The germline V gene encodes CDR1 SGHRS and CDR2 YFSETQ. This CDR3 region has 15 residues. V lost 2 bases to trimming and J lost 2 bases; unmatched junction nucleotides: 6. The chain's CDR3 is CASSFDGRNQETQYF. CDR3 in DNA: TGCGCCAGCAGCTTCGACGGGAGGAATCAAGAGACCCAGTACTTC.

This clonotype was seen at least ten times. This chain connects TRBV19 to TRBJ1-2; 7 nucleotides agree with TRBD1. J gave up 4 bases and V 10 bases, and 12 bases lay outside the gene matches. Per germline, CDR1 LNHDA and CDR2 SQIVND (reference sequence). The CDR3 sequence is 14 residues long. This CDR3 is CATRPGQSSYGYTF. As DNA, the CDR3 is TGTGCCACTCGTCCGGGACAGTCCTCCTATGGCTACACCTTC.

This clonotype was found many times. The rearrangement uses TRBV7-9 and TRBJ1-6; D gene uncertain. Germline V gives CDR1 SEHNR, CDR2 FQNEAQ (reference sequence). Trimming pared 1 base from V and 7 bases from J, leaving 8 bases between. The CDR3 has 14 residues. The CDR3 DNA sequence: TGTGCCAGCAGCTTAGAGGGTCCGAATTCACCCCTCCACTTT. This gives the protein CASSLEGPNSPLHF.

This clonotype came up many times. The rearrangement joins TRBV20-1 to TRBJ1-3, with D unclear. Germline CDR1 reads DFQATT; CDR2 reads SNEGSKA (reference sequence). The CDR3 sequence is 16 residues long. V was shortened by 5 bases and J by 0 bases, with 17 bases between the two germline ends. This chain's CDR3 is CSAPEGSGVSGNTIYF. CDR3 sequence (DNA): TGCAGTGCTCCAGAGGGCAGCGGAGTCTCTGGAAACACCATATATTTT.

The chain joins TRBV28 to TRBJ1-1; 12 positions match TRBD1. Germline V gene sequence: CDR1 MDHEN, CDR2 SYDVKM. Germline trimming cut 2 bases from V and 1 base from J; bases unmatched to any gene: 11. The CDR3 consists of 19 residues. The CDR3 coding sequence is TGTGCCAGCAGTTTAGGGTTCGGGACAGGGGGCATTAGGAACACTGAAGCTTTCTTT. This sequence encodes CASSLGFGTGGIRNTEAFF.

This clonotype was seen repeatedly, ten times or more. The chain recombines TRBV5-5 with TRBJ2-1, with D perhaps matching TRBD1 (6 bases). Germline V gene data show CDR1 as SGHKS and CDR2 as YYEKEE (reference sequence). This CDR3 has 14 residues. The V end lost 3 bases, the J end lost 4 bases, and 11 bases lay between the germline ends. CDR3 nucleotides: TGTGCCAGCAGCTCAGGGGCTAGTTACAATGAGCAGTTCTTC. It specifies CASSSGASYNEQFF.

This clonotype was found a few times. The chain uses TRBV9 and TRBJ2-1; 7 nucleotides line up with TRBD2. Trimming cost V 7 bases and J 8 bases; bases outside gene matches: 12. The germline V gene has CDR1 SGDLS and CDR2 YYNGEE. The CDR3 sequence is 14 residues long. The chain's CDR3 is CASGRTSLADEQFF. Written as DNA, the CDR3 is TGTGCCAGCGGCAGGACTAGTCTGGCGGATGAGCAGTTCTTC.

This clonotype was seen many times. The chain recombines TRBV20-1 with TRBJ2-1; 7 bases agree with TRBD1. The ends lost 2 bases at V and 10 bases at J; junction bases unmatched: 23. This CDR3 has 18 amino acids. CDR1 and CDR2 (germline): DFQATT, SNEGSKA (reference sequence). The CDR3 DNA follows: TGCAGTGCTAGATCCCCACAATACCCCACAGACAGGGAGCGCGAGCAGTTCTTC. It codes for CSARSPQYPTDREREQFF.